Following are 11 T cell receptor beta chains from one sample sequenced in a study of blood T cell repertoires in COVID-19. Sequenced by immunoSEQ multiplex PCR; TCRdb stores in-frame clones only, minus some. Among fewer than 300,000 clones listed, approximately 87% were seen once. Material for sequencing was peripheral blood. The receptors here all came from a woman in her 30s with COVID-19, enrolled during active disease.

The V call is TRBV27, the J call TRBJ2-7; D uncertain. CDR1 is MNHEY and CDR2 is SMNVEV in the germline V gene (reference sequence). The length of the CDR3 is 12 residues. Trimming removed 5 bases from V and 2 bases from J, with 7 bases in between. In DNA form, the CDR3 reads TGTGCCAGCAGTCCTACCCCCTACGAGCAGTACTTC. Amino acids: CASSPTPYEQYF.

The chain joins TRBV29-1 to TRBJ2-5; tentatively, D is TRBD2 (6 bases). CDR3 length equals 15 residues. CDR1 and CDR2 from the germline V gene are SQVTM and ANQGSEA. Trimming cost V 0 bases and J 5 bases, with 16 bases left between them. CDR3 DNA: TGCAGCGTTGAAGAAACGGGAGATAGTTCGGAGACCCAGTACTTC. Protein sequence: CSVEETGDSSETQYF.

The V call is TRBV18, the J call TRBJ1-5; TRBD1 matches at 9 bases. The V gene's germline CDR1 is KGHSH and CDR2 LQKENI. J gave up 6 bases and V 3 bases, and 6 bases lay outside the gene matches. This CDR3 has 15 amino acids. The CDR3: CASSPGTGSSQPQHF. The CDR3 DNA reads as TGTGCCAGCTCACCGGGGACAGGGTCTAGTCAGCCCCAGCATTTT.

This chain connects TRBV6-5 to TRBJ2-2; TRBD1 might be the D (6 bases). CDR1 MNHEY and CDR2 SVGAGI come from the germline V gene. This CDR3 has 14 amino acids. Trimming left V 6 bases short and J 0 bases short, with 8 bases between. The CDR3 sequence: CASRGGSNTGELFF. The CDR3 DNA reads TGTGCCAGCAGAGGGGGTTCGAACACCGGGGAGCTGTTTTTT.

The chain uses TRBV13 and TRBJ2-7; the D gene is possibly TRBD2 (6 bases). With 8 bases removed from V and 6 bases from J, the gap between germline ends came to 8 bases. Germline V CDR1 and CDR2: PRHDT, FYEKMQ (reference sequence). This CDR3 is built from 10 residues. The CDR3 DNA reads TGTGCCAGCGGGCGGGGCGAGCAGTACTTC. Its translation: CASGRGEQYF.

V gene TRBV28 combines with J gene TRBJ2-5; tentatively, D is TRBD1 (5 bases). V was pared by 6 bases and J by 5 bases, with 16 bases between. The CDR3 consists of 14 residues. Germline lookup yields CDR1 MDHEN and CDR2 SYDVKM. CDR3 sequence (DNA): TGTGCCAGCAGACCCAGGGCAGGCTTGGAGACCCAGTACTTC. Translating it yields CASRPRAGLETQYF.

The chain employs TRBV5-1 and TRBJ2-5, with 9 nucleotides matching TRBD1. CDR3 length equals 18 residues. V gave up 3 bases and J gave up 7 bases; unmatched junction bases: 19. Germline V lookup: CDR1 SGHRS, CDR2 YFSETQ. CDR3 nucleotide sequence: TGCGCCAGCAGCTGGGGTCCCGGGACAGGGATCCAATCTCGGACCCAGTACTTC. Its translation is CASSWGPGTGIQSRTQYF.

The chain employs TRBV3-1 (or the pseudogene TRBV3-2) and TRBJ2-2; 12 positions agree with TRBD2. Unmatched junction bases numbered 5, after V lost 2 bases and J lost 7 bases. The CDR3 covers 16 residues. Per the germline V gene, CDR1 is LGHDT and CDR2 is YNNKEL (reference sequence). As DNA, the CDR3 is TGTGCCAGCAGCCAACTAGCGGGGGGGCCTGGCGGGGAGCTGTTTTTT. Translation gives CASSQLAGGPGGELFF.

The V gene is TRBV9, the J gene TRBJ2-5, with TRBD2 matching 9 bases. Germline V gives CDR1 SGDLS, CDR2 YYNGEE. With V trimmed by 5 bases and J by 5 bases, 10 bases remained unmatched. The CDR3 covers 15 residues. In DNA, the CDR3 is TGTGCCAGCAGTCGAGCGGGGGGCGTTTTCGAGACCCAGTACTTC. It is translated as CASSRAGGVFETQYF.

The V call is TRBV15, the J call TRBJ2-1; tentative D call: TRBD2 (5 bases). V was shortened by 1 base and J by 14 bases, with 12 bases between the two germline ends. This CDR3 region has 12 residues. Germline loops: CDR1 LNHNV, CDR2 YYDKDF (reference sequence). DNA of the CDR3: TGTGCCACCAGCAGAGCCGACGAGGAGGAGTTCTTC. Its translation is CATSRADEEEFF.

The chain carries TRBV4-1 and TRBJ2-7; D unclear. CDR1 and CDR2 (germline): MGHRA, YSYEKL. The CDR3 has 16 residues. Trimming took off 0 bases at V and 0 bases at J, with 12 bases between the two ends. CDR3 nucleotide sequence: TGCGCCAGCAGCCAAGATCAATACAGACCCTCCTACGAGCAGTACTTC. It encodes CASSQDQYRPSYEQYF.